This is a list of T cell receptor beta chains from one sample in a study of blood T cell repertoires in COVID-19. TCRdb's copy holds only in-frame clones and misses some; the assay was immunoSEQ multiplex PCR. The sample yields a few hundred thousand clones, around 86% seen once. Sequenced: peripheral blood. Receptors originate from a man between 50 and 59 years old with acute or convalescent COVID-19. CDR3s include the opening cysteine and the closing phenylalanine or tryptophan. Each record gives: D gene, J gene, clone size, V gene, CDR3 protein, CDR3 DNA. A D gene is named only where the DNA matches it firmly. The size entry is marked missing in some rows and otherwise reads once, few, many or a size class.

- | TRBJ1-2 | - | TRBV13 | CASSLVSQNYGYTF | TGTGCCAGCAGCTTAGTATCACAGAACTATGGCTACACCTTC
TRBD1 | TRBJ2-1 | - | TRBV9 | CASSVGTGGIYNEQFF | TGTGCCAGCAGCGTAGGGACAGGGGGCATCTACAATGAGCAGTTCTTC
- | TRBJ1-1 | - | TRBV2 | CASRPRGGMNTEAFF | TGTGCCAGCAGGCCCAGGGGCGGAATGAACACTGAAGCTTTCTTT
TRBD1 | TRBJ1-3 | - | TRBV2 | CASSSQGTGNTIYF | TGTGCCAGCAGTTCACAGGGGACCGGAAACACCATATATTTT
TRBD1 | TRBJ2-1 | few | TRBV5-1 | CASSRGQERLYNEQFF | TGCGCCAGCAGCCGCGGACAGGAGAGACTCTACAATGAGCAGTTCTTC
- | TRBJ2-7 | - | TRBV10-3 | CASQEGYEQYF | TGTGCCTCCCAGGAGGGGTACGAGCAGTACTTC
TRBD2 | TRBJ2-7 | - | TRBV18 | CASSPGAGGTYEQYF | TGTGCCAGCTCACCCGGGGCGGGGGGGACCTACGAGCAGTACTTC
TRBD2 | TRBJ2-1 | - | TRBV5-5 | CASRPTSGASYNEQFF | TGTGCCAGCAGGCCGACTAGCGGGGCCTCCTACAATGAGCAGTTCTTC
- | TRBJ2-2 | - | TRBV7-7 | CASSPTGIGTGELFF | TGTGCCAGCAGCCCTACAGGGATTGGGACCGGGGAGCTGTTTTTT
- | TRBJ1-2 | once | TRBV19 | CASSPRTEMTNYGYTF | TGTGCCAGTAGTCCCCGGACAGAGATGACTAACTATGGCTACACCTTC
TRBD1 | TRBJ1-2 | - | TRBV12-3/TRBV12-4 | CASRPTGVEGYTF | TGTGCCAGCAGGCCAACAGGGGTAGAGGGCTACACCTTC
- | TRBJ1-3 | - | TRBV6-1 | CASSEAQAAGSGNTIYF | TGTGCCAGCAGTGAAGCGCAGGCTGCTGGCTCTGGAAACACCATATATTTT
- | TRBJ1-1 | - | TRBV2 | CASSEVRSAEAFF | TGTGCCAGCAGTGAAGTTCGGTCGGCTGAAGCTTTCTTT
- | TRBJ1-1 | - | TRBV18 | CASSPLVQGEAFF | TGTGCCAGCTCACCGCTGGTTCAGGGTGAAGCTTTCTTT
- | TRBJ1-2 | - | TRBV6-5 | CASVGGYYYGYTF | TGTGCCAGCGTTGGGGGGTACTACTATGGCTACACCTTC
TRBD1 | TRBJ1-4 | - | TRBV19 | CASSTDRGVGEKLFF | TGTGCCAGTAGTACCGACAGGGGAGTCGGTGAAAAACTGTTTTTT
TRBD1 | TRBJ1-2 | - | TRBV6-5 | CASQSGGTTNYGYTF | TGTGCCAGCCAATCAGGGGGCACGACTAACTATGGCTACACCTTC
- | TRBJ1-6 | - | TRBV27 | CASSSPGRGGGNSPLHF | TGTGCCAGCAGTTCCCCGGGCAGGGGAGGGGGAAATTCACCCCTCCACTTT
- | TRBJ2-5 | - | TRBV9 | CASSVAGGEETQYF | TGTGCCAGCAGCGTAGCTGGCGGAGAAGAGACCCAGTACTTC
- | TRBJ2-3 | - | TRBV6-6 | CASSPGTGIYRTDTQYF | TGTGCCAGCAGTCCCGGGACTGGAATATATCGAACAGATACGCAGTATTTT
- | TRBJ1-1 | - | TRBV3-1/TRBV3-2 | CASSRSGSGVGNTEAFF | TGTGCCAGCAGCAGATCAGGGTCGGGGGTCGGAAACACTGAAGCTTTCTTT
TRBD2 | TRBJ2-3 | - | TRBV10-1 | CASSRLAGGLVDTQYF | TGCGCCAGCAGTCGACTAGCGGGGGGCCTGGTAGATACGCAGTATTTT
- | TRBJ2-1 | - | TRBV9 | CASSVEVWARTDNEQFF | TGTGCCAGCAGCGTAGAGGTCTGGGCGAGGACTGACAATGAGCAGTTCTTC
- | TRBJ1-2 | once | TRBV27 | CASRQGSGGYTF | TGTGCCAGCAGGCAGGGGTCCGGGGGCTACACCTTC
- | TRBJ1-2 | - | TRBV5-5 | CASSLERKTNYGYTF | TGTGCCAGCAGCTTGGAGAGGAAGACTAACTATGGCTACACCTTC
TRBD1 | TRBJ1-2 | - | TRBV20-1 | CSASIPGTAYGYTF | TGCAGTGCTAGTATCCCGGGGACAGCCTATGGCTACACCTTC
TRBD1 | TRBJ2-1 | - | TRBV18 | CASSPSQGAYNEQFF | TGTGCCAGCTCACCCTCACAGGGGGCCTACAATGAGCAGTTCTTC
- | TRBJ1-5 | - | TRBV28 | CASSENQPQHF | TGTGCCAGTTCGGAGAATCAGCCCCAGCATTTT
- | TRBJ2-7 | once | TRBV19 | CASSRDISYEQYF | TGTGCCAGTAGTCGGGACATCTCCTACGAGCAGTACTTC
- | TRBJ1-1 | - | TRBV9 | CASSVVGGRTNTEAFF | TGTGCCAGCAGCGTAGTGGGGGGAAGGACAAACACTGAAGCTTTCTTT
TRBD1 | TRBJ1-2 | - | TRBV7-8 | CASSPGQGSNYGYTF | TGTGCCAGCAGCCCAGGACAGGGTTCGAACTATGGCTACACCTTC
TRBD1 | TRBJ1-2 | - | TRBV24-1 | CATSDGDRGHGYTF | TGTGCCACCAGTGACGGGGACAGGGGGCATGGCTACACCTTC
- | TRBJ2-3 | once | TRBV10-2 | CASSESPGTQYF | TGCGCCAGCAGTGAGTCGCCAGGCACGCAGTATTTT
- | TRBJ1-2 | few | TRBV9 | CASSVAQGVGYTF | TGTGCCAGCAGCGTAGCACAGGGTGTTGGCTACACCTTC
- | TRBJ1-2 | - | TRBV6-5 | CASAGEGGYGYTF | TGTGCCAGCGCTGGGGAGGGTGGCTATGGCTACACCTTC
TRBD1 | TRBJ1-4 | - | TRBV15 | CATSPRTGGREKLFF | TGTGCCACCAGCCCTCGGACAGGGGGAAGGGAAAAACTGTTTTTT
TRBD2 | TRBJ2-1 | - | TRBV10-3 | CAISESVAGGREQFF | TGTGCCATCAGTGAGTCGGTAGCGGGGGGCAGGGAGCAGTTCTTC
TRBD1 | TRBJ1-6 | - | TRBV30 | CAWSVLGQGGSPLHF | TGTGCCTGGAGTGTACTTGGACAGGGTGGCTCACCCCTCCACTTT
TRBD2 | TRBJ2-3 | - | TRBV5-4 | CASSPSGVAYTDTQYF | TGTGCCAGCAGCCCTAGCGGGGTTGCTTACACAGATACGCAGTATTTT
TRBD1 | TRBJ1-1 | - | TRBV11-2 | CASSLGQGWTEAFF | TGTGCCAGCAGCTTGGGACAGGGATGGACTGAAGCTTTCTTT
- | TRBJ1-4 | - | TRBV5-1 | CASSWTAAKEKLFF | TGCGCCAGCAGCTGGACAGCGGCAAAGGAAAAACTGTTTTTT
TRBD1 | TRBJ1-3 | - | TRBV2 | CASSDGQGFGNTIYF | TGTGCCAGCAGCGATGGACAGGGATTTGGAAACACCATATATTTT
TRBD1 | TRBJ2-5 | - | TRBV4-1 | CASSQGDRAQETQYF | TGCGCCAGCAGCCAAGGGGACAGGGCCCAAGAGACCCAGTACTTC
- | TRBJ1-1 | - | TRBV11-2 | CASSPPTGVNTEAFF | TGTGCCAGCAGCCCCCCGACAGGCGTAAACACTGAAGCTTTCTTT
- | TRBJ1-3 | - | TRBV7-9 | CASSFRGPGNTIYF | TGTGCCAGCAGCTTCAGGGGTCCTGGAAACACCATATATTTT
- | TRBJ2-2 | few | TRBV6-1 | CASSEFQRAWRTGELFF | TGTGCCAGCAGTGAATTCCAGCGGGCCTGGAGGACCGGGGAGCTGTTTTTT
TRBD1 | TRBJ2-7 | - | TRBV7-9 | CASSLAQTGPYEQYF | TGTGCCAGCAGCTTAGCGCAGACAGGGCCATACGAGCAGTACTTC
- | TRBJ1-6 | many | TRBV30 | CAWSLPGLLGGNSPLHF | TGTGCCTGGAGTCTACCAGGGCTATTGGGCGGAAATTCACCCCTCCACTTT
TRBD1 | TRBJ1-6 | - | TRBV9 | CASSAGGDRSNSPLHF | TGTGCCAGCAGCGCGGGGGGGGACAGATCAAATTCACCCCTCCACTTT
TRBD1 | TRBJ2-1 | - | TRBV7-9 | CASSLQGESTYNEQFF | TGTGCCAGCAGCTTACAGGGGGAATCGACCTACAATGAGCAGTTCTTC
- | TRBJ2-1 | - | TRBV10-3 | CAISDPGGRAAYNEQFF | TGTGCCATCAGTGATCCCGGAGGTCGCGCGGCCTACAATGAGCAGTTCTTC
TRBD1 | TRBJ1-2 | - | TRBV12-3/TRBV12-4 | CASSRTGAYGYTF | TGTGCCAGCAGTCGGACAGGGGCCTATGGCTACACCTTC
- | TRBJ1-1 | - | TRBV27 | CASSFWPPRGTEAFF | TGTGCCAGCAGTTTCTGGCCTCCGAGAGGCACTGAAGCTTTCTTT
TRBD2 | TRBJ2-1 | - | TRBV7-3 | CASSYGGGGNEQFF | TGTGCCAGCAGCTACGGCGGGGGAGGCAATGAGCAGTTCTTC
TRBD1 | TRBJ1-2 | - | TRBV19 | CASSPGTGVSQSDGYTF | TGTGCCAGTAGTCCGGGGACAGGGGTTTCCCAAAGTGATGGCTACACCTTC
TRBD1 | TRBJ2-7 | - | TRBV10-3 | CAISVGQGAIYEQYF | TGTGCCATCAGTGTCGGACAGGGGGCGATATACGAGCAGTACTTC
TRBD1 | TRBJ1-2 | once | TRBV2 | CASTDREPYGYTF | TGTGCCAGCACCGACAGGGAGCCGTATGGCTACACCTTC